One and the same sample provided the 20 T cell receptor beta chains below, sequenced in a study of blood T cell repertoires in COVID-19. Some clones are missing from TCRdb's copy, which holds only in-frame ones; the method was immunoSEQ multiplex PCR. Altogether about 110,000 clones are present, approximately 70% being singletons, with the ten largest covering 1.8%. Sequenced sample: peripheral blood. The receptors derive from a woman aged 40 to 55 with acute or convalescent COVID-19.

This clone was recorded once. CDR3 coding DNA: TGTGCCAGCAGCTCAAGGACTGACTATGGCTACACCTTC. Protein: CASSSRTDYGYTF. The chain recombines TRBV7-9 with TRBJ1-2, with D unclear. This CDR3 is built from 13 residues. Germline CDR1 SEHNR, CDR2 FQNEAQ (reference sequence). Trimming removed 4 bases from V and 3 bases from J, with 9 bases in between.

This rearrangement joins TRBV28 to TRBJ2-1; 8 bases match TRBD2. Germline CDR1 MDHEN, CDR2 SYDVKM. The CDR3 has 15 residues. V lost 3 bases, J lost 12 bases, and 13 bases stayed unmatched. The CDR3 region is CASSLGGREASGQFF. CDR3 bases: TGTGCCAGCAGTTTGGGGGGGCGGGAGGCCTCGGGGCAGTTCTTC.

CDR3 DNA: TGTGCCAGCAGGAGACAGGGAAAGGGTGGGACTGAAGCTTTCTTT. Protein: CASRRQGKGGTEAFF. The chain couples TRBV28 to TRBJ1-1; TRBD1 aligns across 7 bases. The CDR3 contains 15 residues. Germline CDR1 is MDHEN and CDR2 is SYDVKM. J was trimmed by 5 bases and V by 6 bases; bases with no gene match: 12.

The CDR3 spells CASSPRTGQETQYF. The DNA for the CDR3 is TGTGCCAGCAGTCCCCGGACAGGGCAAGAGACCCAGTACTTC. The chain carries TRBV27 and TRBJ2-5; the match to TRBD1 covers 8 bases. Germline V lookup: CDR1 MNHEY, CDR2 SMNVEV (reference sequence). This CDR3 comprises 14 residues. After removal of 5 bases from V and 2 bases from J, the junction contained 4 bases not matched to a gene.

This clone was seen a few times. The CDR3 is CASRLGPGDEKLFF. CDR3 in DNA: TGTGCCAGCAGGTTAGGACCAGGGGACGAAAAACTGTTTTTT. This chain connects TRBV2 to TRBJ1-4, with D possibly being TRBD1 (6 bases). V was shortened by 6 bases and J by 8 bases, with 16 bases between the two germline ends. Germline CDR1 and CDR2: SNHLY and FYNNEI. The CDR3 covers 14 residues.

The chain is built from TRBV16 and TRBJ1-6, with D possibly being TRBD1 (6 bases). This CDR3 has 13 residues. CDR1 and CDR2 from the germline V gene are KGHSY and FQNENV. V lost 4 bases and J 9 bases, leaving 10 bases between the germline ends. CDR3 nucleotides: TGTGCCAGCAGCCCTGACAGGAGTTCACCCCTCCACTTT. Translating it yields CASSPDRSSPLHF.

The chain links TRBV7-2 to TRBJ1-1; 12 nucleotides agree with TRBD1. The CDR3 sequence is 15 residues long. V shed 5 bases, J shed 7 bases, and the junction held 8 bases outside the gene matches. The V gene's germline CDR1 is SGHTA and CDR2 FQGNSA. Here the CDR3 reads CASSLGQGAGGEAFF. CDR3 DNA: TGTGCCAGCAGCCTGGGACAGGGGGCGGGGGGTGAAGCTTTCTTT. The variable domain in full, with the rest retrieved from reference TRBV7-2 and TRBJ1-1, is GAGVSQSPSNKVTEKGKDVELRCDPISGHTALYWYRQSLGQGLEFLIYFQGNSAPDKSGLPSDRFSAERTGGSVSTLTIQRTQQEDSAVYLCASSLGQGAGGEAFFGQGTRLTVV.

This clone was observed a single time. The chain joins TRBV9 to TRBJ2-2; 7 bases are a match to TRBD1. The CDR3 extends over 14 amino acids. V was pared by 7 bases and J by 1 base, with 4 bases of the junction left unmatched. Germline V gives CDR1 SGDLS, CDR2 YYNGEE. CDR3 region: CASGRTGNTGELFF. DNA of the CDR3: TGTGCCAGCGGAAGGACAGGGAACACCGGGGAGCTGTTTTTT.

This chain links TRBV19 with TRBJ2-2, with TRBD1 matching 9 bases. J lost 4 bases, V lost 6 bases, and 3 bases had no gene match. Germline CDR1 is LNHDA and CDR2 is SQIVND (reference sequence). The CDR3 is made up of 14 amino acids. CDR3 coding DNA: TGTGCCAGTAGACAGGGGGCGGGCACCGGGGAGCTGTTTTTT. Encoded protein: CASRQGAGTGELFF.

This chain connects TRBV28 to TRBJ1-3, with a weak D call TRBD1 (6 bases). V gave up 3 bases and J gave up 0 bases, with 12 bases separating them. The CDR3 loop spans 16 amino acids. Looked up from germline, CDR1 is MDHEN and CDR2 is SYDVKM. The CDR3 loop reads CASSFYTGNSGNTIYF. The CDR3 bases are TGTGCCAGCAGTTTTTACACAGGGAACTCTGGAAACACCATATATTTT.

The CDR3 sequence: CASSLADINSPLHF. The CDR3 bases are TGTGCCAGCAGCTTAGCTGACATTAATTCACCCCTCCACTTT. The chain has TRBV7-2 and TRBJ1-6, with D hard to call. Between the trimmed V and J ends, which lost 0 bases and 6 bases, there was a span of 6 bases. This CDR3 contains 14 residues. Looked up from germline, CDR1 is SGHTA and CDR2 is FQGNSA.

The chain combines TRBV2 with TRBJ2-7; TRBD2 agrees at 7 bases. The V segment lost 4 bases and the J segment 2 bases; nucleotides outside the gene matches: 8. The length of the CDR3 is 15 residues. Germline CDR1 SNHLY, CDR2 FYNNEI. Here the CDR3 reads CASSVGGVRTYEQYF. For the CDR3, the DNA is TGTGCCAGCAGTGTGGGGGGGGTACGTACCTACGAGCAGTACTTC.

The chain carries TRBV19 and TRBJ2-7, with 7 nucleotides matching TRBD2. Germline assignment: CDR1 LNHDA and CDR2 SQIVND (reference sequence). This CDR3 is built from 14 residues. The trim removed 0 bases at V and 7 bases at J, leaving 6 bases unmatched. CDR3 sequence reads: CASSIDPTGGEQYF. Here the CDR3 DNA reads TGTGCCAGTAGTATAGACCCGACGGGGGGAGAGCAGTACTTC.

The chain links TRBV19 to TRBJ2-2; the match to TRBD1 covers 7 bases. Per the germline V gene, CDR1 is LNHDA and CDR2 is SQIVND (reference sequence). The V gene end was trimmed by 7 bases and the J gene end by 4 bases; junction bases not matched to a gene: 6. This CDR3 comprises 14 residues. The CDR3 loop reads CASNRGQTTGELFF. CDR3 DNA sequence: TGTGCCAGTAATCGGGGACAGACCACCGGGGAGCTGTTTTTT.

DNA of the CDR3: TGCGCCAGCAGCCGGGGACTAAACAATGAGCAGTTCTTC. Amino acid sequence: CASSRGLNNEQFF. The rearrangement links TRBV5-1 to TRBJ2-1, with 7 positions matching TRBD2. Germline-derived CDR1 and CDR2 are SGHRS and YFSETQ. The CDR3 sequence is 13 residues long. Germline trimming cut 4 bases from V and 5 bases from J; bases unmatched to any gene: 3.

This CDR3 is CASSMGALLQTGETQYF. CDR3 coding DNA: TGCGCCAGCAGCATGGGCGCGTTATTGCAGACAGGGGAGACCCAGTACTTC. The chain combines TRBV5-1 with TRBJ2-5; TRBD1 matches at 7 bases. There are 17 residues in the CDR3. Germline CDR1 and CDR2: SGHRS and YFSETQ. J lost 5 bases, V lost 4 bases, and 17 bases had no gene match. Variable domain in full (rest from reference TRBV5-1 and TRBJ2-5): KAGVTQTPRYLIKTRGQQVTLSCSPISGHRSVSWYQQTPGQGLQFLFEYFSETQRNKGNFPGRFSGRQFSNSRSEMNVSTLELGDSALYLCASSMGALLQTGETQYFGPGTRLLVL.

This clone has a handful of counts. The rearrangement joins TRBV23-1 to TRBJ1-1; TRBD1 is a possible D gene (5 bases). TRBV23-1 is an ORF, and what it does is uncertain. This CDR3 is built from 14 residues. V was clipped by 0 bases and J by 3 bases, with 8 bases between them. Here the CDR3 DNA reads TGCGCCAGCAGTCAATCTTCCAGGGACACTGAAGCTTTCTTT. The encoded protein is CASSQSSRDTEAFF.

V usage is TRBV4-2 and J usage is TRBJ2-3, with 16 bases lining up with TRBD2. This CDR3 comprises 23 residues. Germline CDR1 and CDR2: LGHNA and YNFKEQ. J was trimmed by 0 bases and V by 4 bases; bases with no gene match: 19. CDR3 nucleotides: TGTGCCAGCAGCCTCCTTCCTTCGCCGGGACTAGCGGGGGGGTACGGTAGCACAGATACGCAGTATTTT. Its protein is CASSLLPSPGLAGGYGSTDTQYF.

This clone was picked up a small number of times. This chain uses TRBV7-9 with TRBJ1-5, with 7 bases lining up with TRBD1. Per the germline V gene, CDR1 is SEHNR and CDR2 is FQNEAQ (reference sequence). CDR3 length: 16 amino acids. V gave up 4 bases and J gave up 6 bases; unmatched junction bases: 12. CDR3 region: CASSSGTEGVGQPQHF. CDR3 in DNA: TGTGCCAGCAGCTCGGGGACAGAAGGCGTGGGTCAGCCCCAGCATTTT.

This chain links TRBV29-1 with TRBJ2-7; 10 nucleotides match TRBD1. J gave up 3 bases and V 4 bases, and 6 bases lay outside the gene matches. Germline CDR1 reads SQVTM; CDR2 reads ANQGSEA. CDR3 length: 14 amino acids. The CDR3 nucleotides read TGCAGCGTTGTCGGGACAGGGGTCTTCTACGAGCAGTACTTC. It yields the protein CSVVGTGVFYEQYF.